The next 9 T cell receptor beta chains were all read from a single sample in a study of T cell responses to AZD1222 COVID-19 vaccine. TCRdb's copy holds only in-frame clones and misses some; the assay was immunoSEQ multiplex PCR. Of some 120,000 clones detected, approximately 93% appear once; the ten largest clones hold roughly 4.5%. This material consisted of peripheral blood, taken on day 0 of AZD1222 vaccination. These receptor sequences come from an adult in good health.

The chain carries TRBV7-2 and TRBJ2-7; TRBD2 matches 9 bases. Per germline, CDR1 SGHTA and CDR2 FQGNSA. This CDR3 contains 13 residues. The trim removed 7 bases at V and 7 bases at J, leaving 8 bases unmatched. CDR3 coding DNA: TGTGCCAGCAACTTGCGGGGGGGCGGTGAGCAGTACTTC. The encoded protein is CASNLRGGGEQYF.

This chain connects TRBV27 to TRBJ2-3; 9 nucleotides agree with TRBD2. Germline V gene sequence: CDR1 MNHEY, CDR2 SMNVEV (reference sequence). V shed 3 bases, J shed 8 bases, and the junction held 0 bases outside the gene matches. The CDR3 has 12 amino acids. CDR3 in amino acids: CASSFSGGTQYF. The CDR3 DNA reads as TGTGCCAGCAGTTTTAGCGGGGGTACGCAGTATTTT.

The J gene is TRBJ1-6, the V gene TRBV7-2; D is perhaps TRBD1 (5 bases). This CDR3 has 15 amino acids. V gave up 1 base and J gave up 6 bases, with 10 bases separating them. Germline values: CDR1 SGHTA, CDR2 FQGNSA. The CDR3 reads CASSLGGRANSPLHF. CDR3 DNA sequence: TGTGCCAGCAGCTTAGGAGGCAGGGCTAATTCACCCCTCCACTTT.

The rearrangement uses TRBV28 and TRBJ2-1, with D hard to call. Trimming took 8 bases from V and 1 from J, leaving 15 bases between them. CDR3 length equals 15 residues. In germline, CDR1 is MDHEN, CDR2 SYDVKM. The CDR3 region is CASDLGGISYNEQFF. CDR3 DNA sequence: TGTGCCAGCGACCTTGGTGGAATTTCCTACAATGAGCAGTTCTTC.

The chain couples TRBV7-2 to TRBJ2-3; 8 bases line up with TRBD2. The germline V gene encodes CDR1 SGHTA and CDR2 FQGNSA. V shed 0 bases and J 4 bases; nucleotides not matched to a gene: 6. The CDR3 is 16 amino acids. CDR3 DNA sequence: TGTGCCAGCAGCTTAGCCCACGCGGGGGGTGCAGATACGCAGTATTTT. Translation: CASSLAHAGGADTQYF.

The CDR3 nucleotides are TGTGCCAGCAGCTTTGTAAGGAGGGAGACCCAGTACTTC. Its translation is CASSFVRRETQYF. The V call is TRBV12-1, the J call TRBJ2-5; the D segment call TRBD2 is taken from the table without a DNA check. TRBV12-1 is classified as a pseudogene. CDR3 size: 13 residues.

The chain is built from TRBV5-5 and TRBJ1-5; perhaps TRBD1 as D (5 bases). V was pared by 1 base and J by 8 bases, with 19 bases between. There are 16 residues in the CDR3. CDR1 and CDR2 from the germline V gene are SGHKS and YYEKEE (reference sequence). The CDR3 here is CASSLLQVPGPKPQHF. CDR3 DNA: TGTGCCAGCAGCTTGTTACAGGTCCCAGGTCCAAAGCCCCAGCATTTT.

This chain joins TRBV10-3 and TRBJ1-2, with unresolved D. Germline assignment: CDR1 ENHRY and CDR2 SYGVKD. The CDR3 is made up of 14 amino acids. Trimming cost V 4 bases and J 2 bases, with 11 bases left between them. The CDR3 region has the DNA TGTGCCATCAGTGCGAGGACTGGGAACTATGGCTACACCTTC. Its translation is CAISARTGNYGYTF.

The chain has TRBV23-1 and TRBJ1-1, with D possibly being TRBD1 (6 bases). TRBV23-1 is reported as an ORF; its role is uncertain. V lost 6 bases, J lost 4 bases, and 18 bases lay in between. The CDR3 has 15 residues. The CDR3 region has the DNA TGCGCCAGCAGGCCCGAGGGGGGCTGGGTCACTGAAGCTTTCTTT. Residues: CASRPEGGWVTEAFF.